These 5 T cell receptor beta chains originate from one sample sequenced in a study of metastatic and nonmetastatic thyroid tumors. TCRdb re-processed the PCR reads through MiXCR. The data show more than 90,000 clones, about 13% seen once. No treatment of any kind had been given to any patient before thyroid surgery. What was sequenced was blood. Receptor source: a female donor with papillary thyroid cancer or a benign thyroid nodule (not recorded which). Some clones in this sample may be carry-over from other donors' samples.

This clone was counted many times. Here the CDR3 DNA reads TGTGCCAGCAGTTACACAGGGGGCACTGAAGCTTTCTTT. Translating gives CASSYTGGTEAFF. The chain recombines TRBV6-5 with TRBJ1-1, with 8 bases lining up with TRBD1. CDR1 MNHEY and CDR2 SVGAGI come from the germline V gene. Losses at the gene ends were 2 bases for V and 4 bases for J; bases not matched to a gene: 0. There are 13 residues in the CDR3.

This clone was observed many times. The chain is built from TRBV4-1 and TRBJ2-7, with TRBD2 matching over 9 bases. There are 14 residues in the CDR3. Trimming cost V 2 bases and J 5 bases; bases outside gene matches: 4. Germline V gives CDR1 MGHRA, CDR2 YSYEKL. This chain's CDR3 is CASSQRIAGDEQYF. DNA of the CDR3: TGCGCCAGCAGCCAACGGATAGCGGGAGACGAGCAGTACTTC.

In this sample, this clone turned up many times. J is TRBJ2-3 and V is TRBV9; tentatively, D is TRBD1 (6 bases). The CDR3 is made up of 18 amino acids. Per the germline V gene, CDR1 is SGDLS and CDR2 is YYNGEE. The ends were cut back, 0 bases at V and 2 bases at J, with 19 bases in the middle. CDR3 sequence: CASSVGFTGQSTTDTQYF. Here the CDR3 DNA reads TGTGCCAGCAGCGTAGGCTTTACGGGACAAAGTACCACAGATACGCAGTATTTT.

There are a few counts of this clone. Other DNA sequences from this sample encode an identical CDR3 as well. This chain uses TRBV13 with TRBJ2-4, with 8 bases that match TRBD1. Germline CDR1 is PRHDT and CDR2 is FYEKMQ (reference sequence). V lost 5 bases, J lost 6 bases, and 9 bases stayed unmatched. This CDR3 has 15 amino acids. CDR3 in amino acids: CASSAPGTGLNIQYF. CDR3 sequence (DNA): TGTGCCAGCAGCGCCCCCGGGACAGGCTTAAACATTCAGTACTTC.

At least ten counts were recorded for this clone. V and J are TRBV9 and TRBJ2-1, with 12 bases matching TRBD2. V shed 3 bases, J shed 4 bases, and the junction held 2 bases outside the gene matches. This CDR3 spans 15 amino acids. Looked up from germline, CDR1 is SGDLS and CDR2 is YYNGEE. In nucleotides, the CDR3 is TGTGCCAGCAGCGCCGGGACTAGCGGGTACAATGAGCAGTTCTTC. Translation gives CASSAGTSGYNEQFF.